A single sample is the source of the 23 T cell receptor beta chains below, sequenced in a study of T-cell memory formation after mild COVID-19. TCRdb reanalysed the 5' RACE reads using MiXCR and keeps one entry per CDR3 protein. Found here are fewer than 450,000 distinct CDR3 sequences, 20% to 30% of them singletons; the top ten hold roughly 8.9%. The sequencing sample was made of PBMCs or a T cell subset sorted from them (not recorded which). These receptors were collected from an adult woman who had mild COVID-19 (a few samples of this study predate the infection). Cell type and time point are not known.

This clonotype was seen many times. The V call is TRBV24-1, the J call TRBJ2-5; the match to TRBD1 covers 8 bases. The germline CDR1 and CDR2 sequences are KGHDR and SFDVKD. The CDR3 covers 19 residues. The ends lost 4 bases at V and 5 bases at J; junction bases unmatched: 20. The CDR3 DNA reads TGTGCCACCAGTGAGGGGGTGAGGACAGGGTTACGCCGGGGGGAGACCCAGTACTTC. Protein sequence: CATSEGVRTGLRRGETQYF.

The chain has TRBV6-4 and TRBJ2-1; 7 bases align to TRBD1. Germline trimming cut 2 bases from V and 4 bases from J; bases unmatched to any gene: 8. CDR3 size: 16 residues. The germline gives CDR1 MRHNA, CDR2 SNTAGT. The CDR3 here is CASSDQGTVPYNEQFF. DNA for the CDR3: TGTGCCAGCAGTGACCAAGGGACAGTTCCTTACAATGAGCAGTTCTTC.

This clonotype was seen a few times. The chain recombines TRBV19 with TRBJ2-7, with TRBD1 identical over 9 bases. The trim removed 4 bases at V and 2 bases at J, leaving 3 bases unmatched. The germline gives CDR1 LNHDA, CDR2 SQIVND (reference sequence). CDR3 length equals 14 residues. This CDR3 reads CASSSRDRAYEQYF. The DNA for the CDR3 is TGTGCCAGTAGTAGCCGGGACAGGGCCTACGAGCAGTACTTC. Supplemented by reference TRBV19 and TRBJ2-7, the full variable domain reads DGGITQSPKYLFRKEGQNVTLSCEQNLNHDAMYWYRQDPGQGLRLIYYSQIVNDFQKGDIAEGYSVSREKKESFPLTVTSAQKNPTAFYLCASSSRDRAYEQYFGPGTRLTVT.

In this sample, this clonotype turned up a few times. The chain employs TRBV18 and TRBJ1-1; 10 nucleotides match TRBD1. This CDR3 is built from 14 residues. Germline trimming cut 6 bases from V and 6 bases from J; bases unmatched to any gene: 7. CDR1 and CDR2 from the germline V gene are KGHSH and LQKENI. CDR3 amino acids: CASSLGQGRAEAFF. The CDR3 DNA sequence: TGTGCCAGCTCCCTGGGACAGGGGAGGGCTGAAGCTTTCTTT.

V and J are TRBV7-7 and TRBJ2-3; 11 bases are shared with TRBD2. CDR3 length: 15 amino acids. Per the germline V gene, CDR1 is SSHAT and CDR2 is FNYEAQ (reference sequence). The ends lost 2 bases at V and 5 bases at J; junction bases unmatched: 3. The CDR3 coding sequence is TGTGCCAGCAGCTTATCCACTAGCGGGGGAGATACGCAGTATTTT. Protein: CASSLSTSGGDTQYF.

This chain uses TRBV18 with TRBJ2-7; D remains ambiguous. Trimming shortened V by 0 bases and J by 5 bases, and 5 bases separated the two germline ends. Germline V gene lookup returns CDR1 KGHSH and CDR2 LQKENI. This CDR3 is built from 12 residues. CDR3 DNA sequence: TGTGCCAGCTCACCACCTTTCCACGAGCAGTACTTC. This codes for CASSPPFHEQYF.

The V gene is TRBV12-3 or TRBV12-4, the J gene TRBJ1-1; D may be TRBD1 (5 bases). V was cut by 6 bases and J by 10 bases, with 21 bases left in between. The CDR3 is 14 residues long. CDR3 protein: CASRPPGLPRGAFF. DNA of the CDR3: TGTGCCAGCAGACCTCCGGGACTCCCCCGGGGAGCTTTCTTT.

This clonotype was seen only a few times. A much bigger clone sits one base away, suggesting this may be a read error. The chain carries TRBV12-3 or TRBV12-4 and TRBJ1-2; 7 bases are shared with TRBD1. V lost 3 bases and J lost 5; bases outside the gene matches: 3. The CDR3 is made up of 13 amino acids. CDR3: CASSFGTEYGYTF. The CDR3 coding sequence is TGTGCCAGCAGTTTCGGGACAGAATATGGCTACACCTTC.

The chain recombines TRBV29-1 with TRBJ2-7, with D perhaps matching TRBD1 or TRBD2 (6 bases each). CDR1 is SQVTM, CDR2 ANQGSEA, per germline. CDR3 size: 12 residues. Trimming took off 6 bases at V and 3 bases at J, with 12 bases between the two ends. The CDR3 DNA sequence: TGCAGCGTGGGGGGCACCGTCTACGAGCAGTACTTC. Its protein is CSVGGTVYEQYF.

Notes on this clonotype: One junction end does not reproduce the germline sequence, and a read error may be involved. CDR3 sequence: CAWCVGDSLHLHF. The CDR3 coding sequence is TGTGCCTGGTGTGTAGGGGATAGTTTACACCTCCACTTT. This chain links TRBV30 with TRBJ1-6; maybe TRBD1 (5 bases). Germline V CDR1 and CDR2: GTSNPN, SVGIG (reference sequence). This CDR3 has 13 amino acids.

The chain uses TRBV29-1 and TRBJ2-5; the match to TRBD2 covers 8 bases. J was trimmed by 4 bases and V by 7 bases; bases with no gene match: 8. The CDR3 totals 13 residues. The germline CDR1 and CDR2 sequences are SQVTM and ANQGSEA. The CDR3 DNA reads TGCAGCGCGGCCACTAGCGGTACAGAGACCCAGTACTTC. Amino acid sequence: CSAATSGTETQYF.

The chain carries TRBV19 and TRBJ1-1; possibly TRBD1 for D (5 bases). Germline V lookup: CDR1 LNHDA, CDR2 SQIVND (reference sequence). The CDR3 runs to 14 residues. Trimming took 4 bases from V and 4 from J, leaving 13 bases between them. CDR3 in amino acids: CASSRDGRRTEAFF. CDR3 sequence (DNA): TGTGCCAGTAGTAGGGACGGACGCCGCACTGAAGCTTTCTTT.

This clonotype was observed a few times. Here the CDR3 DNA reads TGCGCCAGCAGCTTGTTGGTGGGATCCACAGATACGCAGTATTTT. The encoded protein is CASSLLVGSTDTQYF. The chain joins TRBV5-1 to TRBJ2-3, with no clear D. Germline loops: CDR1 SGHRS, CDR2 YFSETQ. The CDR3 covers 15 residues. V was cut by 1 base and J by 2 bases, with 11 bases left in between.

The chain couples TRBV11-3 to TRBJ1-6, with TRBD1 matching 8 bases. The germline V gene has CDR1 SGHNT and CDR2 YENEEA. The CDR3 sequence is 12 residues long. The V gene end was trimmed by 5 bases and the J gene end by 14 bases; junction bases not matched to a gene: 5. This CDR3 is CASSHRDRTLHF. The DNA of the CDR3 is TGTGCCAGCAGCCACAGGGACAGGACCCTCCACTTT.

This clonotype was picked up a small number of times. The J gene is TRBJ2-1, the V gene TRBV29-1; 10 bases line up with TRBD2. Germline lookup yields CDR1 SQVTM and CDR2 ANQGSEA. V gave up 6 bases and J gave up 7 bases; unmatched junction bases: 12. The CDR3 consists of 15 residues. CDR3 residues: CSVANAGTSANEQFF. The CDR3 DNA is TGCAGCGTAGCCAACGCCGGGACTAGCGCTAATGAGCAGTTCTTC.

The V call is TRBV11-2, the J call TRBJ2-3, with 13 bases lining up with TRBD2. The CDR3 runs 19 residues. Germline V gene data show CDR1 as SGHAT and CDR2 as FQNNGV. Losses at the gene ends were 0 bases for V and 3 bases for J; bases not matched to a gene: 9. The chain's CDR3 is CASSLDGLAGVSGTDTQYF. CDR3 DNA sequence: TGTGCCAGCAGCTTAGACGGACTAGCGGGAGTGTCGGGGACAGATACGCAGTATTTT.

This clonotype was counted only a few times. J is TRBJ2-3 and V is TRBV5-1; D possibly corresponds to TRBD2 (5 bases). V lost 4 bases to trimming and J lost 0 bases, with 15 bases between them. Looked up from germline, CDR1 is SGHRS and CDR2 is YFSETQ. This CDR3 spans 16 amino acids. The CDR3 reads CASSLAEVRSTDTQYF. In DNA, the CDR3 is TGCGCCAGCAGCCTGGCGGAGGTTAGGAGCACAGATACGCAGTATTTT.

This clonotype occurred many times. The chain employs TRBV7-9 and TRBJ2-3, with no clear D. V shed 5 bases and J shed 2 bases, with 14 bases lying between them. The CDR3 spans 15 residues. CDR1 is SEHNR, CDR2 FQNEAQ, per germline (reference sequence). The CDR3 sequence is CASSPPGLHTDTQYF. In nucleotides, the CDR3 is TGTGCCAGCAGCCCCCCCGGCCTTCACACAGATACGCAGTATTTT. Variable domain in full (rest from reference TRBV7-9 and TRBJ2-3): DTGVSQNPRHKITKRGQNVTFRCDPISEHNRLYWYRQTLGQGPEFLTYFQNEAQLEKSRLLSDRFSAERPKGSFSTLEIQRTEQGDSAMYLCASSPPGLHTDTQYFGPGTRLTVL.

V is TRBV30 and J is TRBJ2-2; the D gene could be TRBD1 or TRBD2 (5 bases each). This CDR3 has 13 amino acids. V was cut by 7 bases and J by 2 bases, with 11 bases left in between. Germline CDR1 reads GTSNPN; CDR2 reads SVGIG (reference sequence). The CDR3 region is CASRGQNTGELFF. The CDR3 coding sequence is TGTGCCTCGAGGGGCCAAAACACCGGGGAGCTGTTTTTT.

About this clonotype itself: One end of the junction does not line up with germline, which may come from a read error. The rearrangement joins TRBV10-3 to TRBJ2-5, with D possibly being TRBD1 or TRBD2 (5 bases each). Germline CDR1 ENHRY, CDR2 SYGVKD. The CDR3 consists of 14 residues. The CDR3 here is CAIREGMIVETQYF. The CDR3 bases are TGTGCCATCCGTGAGGGGATGATCGTGGAGACCCAGTACTTC.

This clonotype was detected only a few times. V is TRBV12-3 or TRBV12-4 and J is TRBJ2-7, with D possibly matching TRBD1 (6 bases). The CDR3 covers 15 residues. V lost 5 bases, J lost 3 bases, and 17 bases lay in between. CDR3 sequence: CASSPGQGKVYEQYF. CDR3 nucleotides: TGTGCCAGCAGTCCCGGTCAGGGGAAAGTCTACGAGCAGTACTTC.

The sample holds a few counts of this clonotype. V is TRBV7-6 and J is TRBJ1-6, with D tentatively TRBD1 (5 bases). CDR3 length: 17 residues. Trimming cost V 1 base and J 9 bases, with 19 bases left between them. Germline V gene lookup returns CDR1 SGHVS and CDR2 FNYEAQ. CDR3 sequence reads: CASSLVKWGIEASPLHF. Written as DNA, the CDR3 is TGTGCCAGCAGCTTAGTGAAATGGGGGATTGAGGCTTCACCCCTCCACTTT.

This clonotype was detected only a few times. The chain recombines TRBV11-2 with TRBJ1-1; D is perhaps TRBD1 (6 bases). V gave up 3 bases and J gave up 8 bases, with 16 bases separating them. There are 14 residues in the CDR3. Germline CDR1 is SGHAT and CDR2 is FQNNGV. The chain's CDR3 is CASSLAAGTGEAFF. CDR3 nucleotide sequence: TGTGCCAGCAGCTTGGCAGCGGGTACAGGGGAAGCTTTCTTT.